These 22 T cell receptor beta chains share one sample of origin, sequenced in a study of cytotoxic CD8 clonotypes in ibrutinib-treated CLL. The protocol was immunoSEQ multiplex PCR, while the TCRdb copy is restricted to in-frame clones and leaves out a portion. This table has approximately 80,000 clones, roughly 86% appearing once. The sample here was PBMCs, taken before ibrutinib treatment. The source of these receptors is a human donor with chronic lymphocytic leukemia.

The V gene is TRBV9, the J gene TRBJ1-1, with unresolved D. This CDR3 is built from 14 residues. Germline-derived CDR1 and CDR2 are SGDLS and YYNGEE. The V gene lost 2 bases and the J gene lost 3 bases, with 11 bases spanning the gap. The CDR3 sequence: CASSVQARDTEAFF. Written as DNA, the CDR3 is TGTGCCAGCAGCGTTCAGGCGCGGGACACTGAAGCTTTCTTT.

This clone was seen once. V gene TRBV6-1 combines with J gene TRBJ2-3; D is unclear. Germline V gene sequence: CDR1 MNHNS, CDR2 SASEGT. The CDR3 covers 14 residues. V was clipped by 1 base and J by 2 bases, with 7 bases between them. CDR3: CASSEGDITDTQYF. The CDR3, as DNA: TGTGCCAGCAGTGAAGGGGATATCACAGATACGCAGTATTTT.

Remarks on this clone: The conserved closing phenylalanine or tryptophan is absent in this CDR3, likely reflecting a read error. The DNA is omitted, as the CDR3 cannot be located on it reliably, and the CDR3 follows TCRdb's listing. The V and J genes are TRBV6-6 and TRBJ1-5; TRBD1 is the table's D call and was not checked against the DNA. Ends included, the CDR3 has 14 residues. The germline gives CDR1 MNHNY, CDR2 SVGAGI (reference sequence). CDR3 sequence reads: CASSYSTTQGAVYL.

The chain is built from TRBV19 and TRBJ2-3; 10 nucleotides align to TRBD1. Looked up from germline, CDR1 is LNHDA and CDR2 is SQIVND (reference sequence). Trimming took 5 bases from V and 5 from J; bases not matched to a gene: 7. The CDR3 length is 15 residues. The CDR3 DNA follows: TGTGCCAGTAGTTTCGGGACAGGGGCTGAAGATACGCAGTATTTT. This encodes CASSFGTGAEDTQYF.

V usage is TRBV27 and J usage is TRBJ2-7; the match to TRBD1 covers 7 bases. In germline, CDR1 is MNHEY, CDR2 SMNVEV (reference sequence). This CDR3 comprises 12 residues. The J segment lost 4 bases and the V segment lost 6 bases, leaving 3 bases of the junction unmatched. As DNA, the CDR3 is TGTGCCAGCAGGCCACAGGGGTACGAGCAGTACTTC. Translation gives CASRPQGYEQYF.

The V call is TRBV7-6, the J call TRBJ1-4; 7 bases fit TRBD1. Per germline, CDR1 SGHVS and CDR2 FNYEAQ. Losses at the gene ends were 5 bases for V and 7 bases for J; bases not matched to a gene: 7. The CDR3 runs to 14 residues. The CDR3 spells CASSPGGSLEKLFF. CDR3 sequence (DNA): TGTGCCAGCAGCCCAGGGGGTTCTCTTGAAAAACTGTTTTTT.

The chain recombines TRBV27 with TRBJ2-7; a weak D match, TRBD1 (5 bases). The CDR3 has 15 amino acids. V dropped 4 bases and J dropped 2 bases, with 15 bases sitting between them. CDR1 MNHEY and CDR2 SMNVEV come from the germline V gene (reference sequence). The CDR3 DNA sequence: TGTGCCAGCAGTTCCGACAGAGCAGGCCCCTACGAGCAGTACTTC. Amino acids: CASSSDRAGPYEQYF.

CDR3 residues: CASSQDLMREPDVPYEQYF. In DNA form, the CDR3 reads TGCGCCAGCAGCCAAGATCTTATGCGGGAGCCCGACGTCCCCTACGAGCAGTACTTC. The chain combines TRBV4-3 with TRBJ2-7, with 7 positions matching TRBD2. Unmatched junction bases numbered 16, after V lost 0 bases and J lost 2 bases. This CDR3 is 19 amino acids long. Germline loops: CDR1 LGHNA, CDR2 YSLEER.

This chain links TRBV28 with TRBJ2-1; the D is unclear. Germline values: CDR1 MDHEN, CDR2 SYDVKM. Trimming cost V 6 bases and J 4 bases, with 7 bases left between them. The CDR3 covers 12 residues. The CDR3 here is CASRVLYNEQFF. CDR3 coding DNA: TGTGCCAGCAGAGTTCTTTACAATGAGCAGTTCTTC.

This chain uses TRBV28 with TRBJ2-7, with a weak D call TRBD1 (6 bases). The CDR3 is 17 amino acids. Germline lookup yields CDR1 MDHEN and CDR2 SYDVKM. The ends were cut back, 5 bases at V and 0 bases at J, with 20 bases in the middle. The DNA for the CDR3 is TGTGCCAGCAGTCTCCCTCTCGTGGGGGCCCGCTCCTACGAGCAGTACTTC. Residues: CASSLPLVGARSYEQYF.

The J gene is TRBJ1-1, the V gene TRBV10-1; D might be TRBD1 (5 bases). The CDR3 extends over 14 amino acids. From germline, CDR1 is WNHNN and CDR2 SYGVQD (reference sequence). V was clipped by 0 bases and J by 6 bases, with 11 bases between them. The CDR3 region is CASSESGEEAEAFF. The CDR3 DNA follows: TGCGCCAGCAGTGAGTCGGGGGAAGAGGCTGAAGCTTTCTTT.

The chain recombines TRBV5-4 with TRBJ1-5, with no clear D. The CDR3 loop spans 13 amino acids. V was trimmed by 3 bases and J by 5 bases, leaving 9 bases between them. The germline gives CDR1 SGHNT, CDR2 YYREEE (reference sequence). The CDR3 spells CASSSDRDQPQHF. The CDR3 DNA follows: TGTGCCAGCAGCTCGGACCGGGATCAGCCCCAGCATTTT.

This chain links TRBV5-5 with TRBJ2-1; D might be TRBD2 (5 bases). V was shortened by 5 bases and J by 10 bases, with 13 bases between the two germline ends. The CDR3 totals 12 residues. In germline, CDR1 is SGHKS, CDR2 YYEKEE (reference sequence). CDR3 amino acids: CASSSGRLEQFF. CDR3 bases: TGTGCCAGCAGTTCTGGGAGACTCGAGCAGTTCTTC.

This clone was counted once. Here the CDR3 DNA reads TGTGCCAGCAGCTCCGGGACAGGTTTTGAAAAACTGTTTTTT. Translated: CASSSGTGFEKLFF. The genes are TRBV11-2 and TRBJ1-4, with 8 nucleotides matching TRBD1. Germline trimming cut 4 bases from V and 7 bases from J; bases unmatched to any gene: 5. This CDR3 contains 14 residues. Germline CDR1 reads SGHAT; CDR2 reads FQNNGV.

The chain couples TRBV6-1 to TRBJ1-2; a weak D match, TRBD1 (5 bases). This CDR3 spans 12 amino acids. Germline V CDR1 and CDR2: MNHNS, SASEGT. Trimming removed 6 bases from V and 5 bases from J, with 10 bases in between. In nucleotides, the CDR3 is TGTGCCAGCAGAGGGGACCTATATGGCTACACCTTC. Translation: CASRGDLYGYTF.

This sequence joins TRBV6-4 and TRBJ2-2, with 11 bases lining up with TRBD2. The CDR3 runs to 14 residues. V was pared by 10 bases and J by 1 base, with 2 bases of the junction left unmatched. Germline-derived CDR1 and CDR2 are MRHNA and SNTAGT. CDR3 protein: CATGTSGNTGELFF. CDR3 coding DNA: TGTGCCACCGGGACTAGCGGGAACACCGGGGAGCTGTTTTTT.

The gene calls are TRBV5-4 and TRBJ2-7; 10 bases align to TRBD2. The J segment lost 5 bases and the V segment lost 0 bases, leaving 20 bases of the junction unmatched. The CDR3 spans 20 residues. Looked up from germline, CDR1 is SGHNT and CDR2 is YYREEE (reference sequence). CDR3 sequence (DNA): TGTGCCAGCAGCTTGGCGGTCGGGCTAGCGGGAGCCGGGAGACTCGACGAGCAGTACTTC. This translates into CASSLAVGLAGAGRLDEQYF.

The V gene is TRBV5-5, the J gene TRBJ2-1; D is unclear. Trimming removed 7 bases at V and 4 bases at J, with 18 bases between. Germline CDR1 and CDR2: SGHKS and YYEKEE (reference sequence). This CDR3 region has 15 residues. CDR3 sequence (DNA): TGTGCCAGCTGCGACGGGCCGGTGGGATACAATGAGCAGTTCTTC. As protein: CASCDGPVGYNEQFF.

The V gene is TRBV6-5, the J gene TRBJ2-1, with 7 bases matching TRBD2. This CDR3 region has 16 residues. The V and J ends lost 4 bases and 4 bases, in that order; junction bases with no gene match: 10. The germline gives CDR1 MNHEY, CDR2 SVGAGI. CDR3 DNA sequence: TGTGCCAGCAGTTGGAGCGCGGGAGTAAGTTACAATGAGCAGTTCTTC. Translating gives CASSWSAGVSYNEQFF.

This sequence joins TRBV19 and TRBJ1-1; 8 bases fit TRBD1. The J segment lost 4 bases and the V segment lost 3 bases, leaving 4 bases of the junction unmatched. The CDR3 totals 14 residues. CDR1 and CDR2 from the germline V gene are LNHDA and SQIVND (reference sequence). In DNA form, the CDR3 reads TGTGCCAGTAGTATGACAGGGGCCGGCACTGAAGCTTTCTTT. This translates into CASSMTGAGTEAFF.

This clone was seen a handful of times. The chain carries TRBV7-2 and TRBJ2-3; D assignment may be TRBD1 or TRBD2 (5 bases each). This CDR3 region has 15 residues. The V and J ends lost 5 bases and 4 bases respectively, with 16 bases between them. Germline-derived CDR1 and CDR2 are SGHTA and FQGNSA. As DNA, the CDR3 is TGTGCCAGCAGCGCACGGGGCGGTGGGCCAGATACGCAGTATTTT. As protein: CASSARGGGPDTQYF.

The rearrangement uses TRBV18 and TRBJ2-5; D is undetermined. Deletions cut 4 bases from V and 3 bases from J, with 9 bases between. The CDR3 spans 13 residues. Germline CDR1 is KGHSH and CDR2 is LQKENI. The CDR3 sequence is CASSLSLKETQYF. The DNA for the CDR3 is TGTGCCAGCTCACTCTCGCTCAAAGAGACCCAGTACTTC.